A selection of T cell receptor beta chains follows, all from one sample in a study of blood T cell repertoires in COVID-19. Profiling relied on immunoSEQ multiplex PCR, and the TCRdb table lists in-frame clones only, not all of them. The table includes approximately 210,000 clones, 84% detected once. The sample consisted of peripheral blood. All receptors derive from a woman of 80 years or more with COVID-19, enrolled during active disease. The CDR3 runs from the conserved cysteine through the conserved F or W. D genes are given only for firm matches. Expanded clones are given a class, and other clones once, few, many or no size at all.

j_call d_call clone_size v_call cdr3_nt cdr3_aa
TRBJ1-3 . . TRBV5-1 TGCGCCAGCAGCTTGGACGGTTTAGTCACCATATATTTT CASSLDGLVTIYF
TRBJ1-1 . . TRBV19 TGTGCCAGTAGTATGGAACGGGGCACTGAAGCTTTCTTT CASSMERGTEAFF
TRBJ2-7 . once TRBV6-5 TGTGCCAGCAGCCCCAGCCGGGACACACTATACGAGCAGTACTTC CASSPSRDTLYEQYF
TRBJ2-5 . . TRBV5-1 TGCGCCAGCAGCTTGCCAGGGGTGGAGACCCAGTACTTC CASSLPGVETQYF
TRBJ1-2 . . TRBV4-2 TGTGCCAGCAGCCAGAAGGAGGACCGGAACTATGGCTACACCTTC CASSQKEDRNYGYTF
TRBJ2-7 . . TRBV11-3 TGTGCCAGCAGCCAGGGCTGGGGCGAGCAGTACTTC CASSQGWGEQYF
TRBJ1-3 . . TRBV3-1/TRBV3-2 TGTGCCAGCAGCCGAGGACGCCAGCTTGGGGCCACCATATATTTT CASSRGRQLGATIYF
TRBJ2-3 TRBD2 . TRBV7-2 TGTGCCAGCAGCTCGCTAGCGGGGACTAGCACAGATACGCAGTATTTT CASSSLAGTSTDTQYF
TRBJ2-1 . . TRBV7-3 TGTGCCAGCAGCTTAACCGGGGGCGGGAGAGGAAAGAATGAGCAGTTCTTC CASSLTGGGRGKNEQFF
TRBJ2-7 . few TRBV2 TGTGCCAGCAGTGAGACAGGATTCTCCGAGCAGTACTTC CASSETGFSEQYF
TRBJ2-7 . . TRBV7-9 TGTGCCAGCAGCTTTGCAGGGGCCTACGAGCAGTACTTC CASSFAGAYEQYF
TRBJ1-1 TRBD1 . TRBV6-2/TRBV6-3 TGTGCCAGCAGTTACCAAGGGGGCGGGACTGAAGCTTTCTTT CASSYQGGGTEAFF
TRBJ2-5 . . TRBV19 TGTGCCAGTAGACTCCGCGGGGCGCAAGAGACCCAGTACTTC CASRLRGAQETQYF
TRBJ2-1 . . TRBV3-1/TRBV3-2 TGTGCCAGCAGGCCCCTTGGGGGAGGCGAGCAGTTCTTC CASRPLGGGEQFF
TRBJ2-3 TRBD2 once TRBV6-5 TGTGCCAGCAGTCTTCCGGGACTAGCCGAGGCGCAGTATTTT CASSLPGLAEAQYF
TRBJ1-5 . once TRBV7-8 TGTGCCAGCAGCCCCCGGAGGGTTGCAGGGCGCGGTCAGCCCCAGCATTTT CASSPRRVAGRGQPQHF
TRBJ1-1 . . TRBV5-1 TGCGCCAGCAGCTTGGGAGTAACCGGTGAAGCTTTCTTT CASSLGVTGEAFF
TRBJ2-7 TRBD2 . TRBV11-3 TGTGCCAGCAGCCTGGCGGGGGGTGAGCGCTACGAGCAGTACTTC CASSLAGGERYEQYF
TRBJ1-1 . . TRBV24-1 TGTGCACCGGCCGGGGGGGCGAACACTGAAGCTTTCTTT CAPAGGANTEAFF
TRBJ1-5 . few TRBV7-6 TGTGCCAGCAGCTTAGCGCGGTATCAGCCCCAGCATTTT CASSLARYQPQHF
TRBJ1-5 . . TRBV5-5 TGTGCCAGCAGCTTGTACCAGGGCCCCAATCAGCCCCAGCATTTT CASSLYQGPNQPQHF
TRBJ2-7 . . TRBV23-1 TGCGCCAGCAGTACCTACTACGAGCAGTACTTC CASSTYYEQYF